These 14 T cell receptor beta chains share one sample of origin, sequenced in a study of blood T cell repertoires in COVID-19. Only in-frame clones appear in the TCRdb table, and some are missing; sequencing was by immunoSEQ multiplex PCR. The sample has 250,000 to 350,000 clones, roughly 87% seen once. The source material was PBMCs or T cells enriched from blood (not recorded which). Every receptor here comes from a woman between 18 and 29 years old who had recovered from COVID-19.

The chain joins TRBV6-5 to TRBJ1-1; TRBD1 aligns across 9 bases. This CDR3 contains 13 residues. V shed 2 bases, J shed 7 bases, and the junction held 2 bases outside the gene matches. Germline-derived CDR1 and CDR2 are MNHEY and SVGAGI. The DNA of the CDR3 is TGTGCCAGCAGTTACCTGACAGGGGGTGAAGCTTTCTTT. Amino acids: CASSYLTGGEAFF.

This chain links TRBV5-1 with TRBJ2-3, with 8 positions matching TRBD2. This CDR3 spans 15 amino acids. Germline assignment: CDR1 SGHRS and CDR2 YFSETQ. J gave up 5 bases and V 3 bases, and 8 bases lay outside the gene matches. CDR3 in DNA: TGCGCCAGCAGCTCGTTGAGCGGGGGCGAAGATACGCAGTATTTT. This encodes CASSSLSGGEDTQYF.

This clone was seen once. The CDR3 DNA is TGTGCCAGCAGTCACCGGACTAGCGGGCCCATAGCCAAAAACATTCAGTACTTC. Its protein product is CASSHRTSGPIAKNIQYF. The V gene is TRBV6-2 or TRBV6-3, the J gene TRBJ2-4, with 11 bases fitting TRBD2. V gave up 5 bases and J gave up 0 bases; unmatched junction bases: 9. The CDR3 totals 18 residues. The V gene's germline CDR1 is MNHEY and CDR2 SVGEGT.

The chain combines TRBV12-5 with TRBJ2-3, with 7 positions matching TRBD2. This CDR3 is built from 15 residues. Germline lookup yields CDR1 LGHNT and CDR2 FRNRAP. The junction had 7 bases not matched to a gene; V was cut back by 0 bases and J by 7 bases. The CDR3 spells CASGLVGRREHTQYF. CDR3 bases: TGTGCTAGTGGTTTGGTAGGGCGGCGGGAGCATACGCAGTATTTT. The full variable domain, rest sourced from reference TRBV12-5 and TRBJ2-3, is DARVTQTPRHKVTEMGQEVTMRCQPILGHNTVFWYRQTMMQGLELLAYFRNRAPLDDSGMPKDRFSAEMPDATLATLKIQPSEPRDSAVYFCASGLVGRREHTQYFGPGTRLTVL.

The chain uses TRBV4-2 and TRBJ1-4; D is undetermined. Germline CDR1 and CDR2: LGHNA and YNFKEQ. V was clipped by 0 bases and J by 1 base, with 9 bases between them. This CDR3 has 16 amino acids. CDR3 nucleotide sequence: TGTGCCAGCAGCCAAGAGGCCATAATAACTAATGAAAAACTGTTTTTT. Translation: CASSQEAIITNEKLFF.

The V and J genes are TRBV5-1 and TRBJ2-1; 8 bases agree with TRBD2. Germline-derived CDR1 and CDR2 are SGHRS and YFSETQ. This CDR3 has 15 residues. V dropped 0 bases and J dropped 9; count of bases not matched to a gene: 8. The CDR3 region has the DNA TGCGCCAGCAGCTTGGAGGGGACTAGTTTCTCTGAGCAGTTCTTC. It translates to CASSLEGTSFSEQFF. Combining the CDR3 with reference TRBV5-1 and TRBJ2-1 gives the whole variable domain KAGVTQTPRYLIKTRGQQVTLSCSPISGHRSVSWYQQTPGQGLQFLFEYFSETQRNKGNFPGRFSGRQFSNSRSEMNVSTLELGDSALYLCASSLEGTSFSEQFFGPGTRLTVL.

V gene TRBV4-2 combines with J gene TRBJ2-7, with D possibly TRBD2 on 6 matching bases. Per the germline V gene, CDR1 is LGHNA and CDR2 is YNFKEQ. The CDR3 has 16 residues. Trimming cost V 0 bases and J 0 bases, with 12 bases left between them. CDR3 sequence: CASSQDGSGPSYEQYF. The CDR3 coding sequence is TGTGCCAGCAGCCAAGATGGTAGCGGTCCCTCCTACGAGCAGTACTTC.

The rearrangement uses TRBV5-4 and TRBJ2-2, with 7 bases lining up with TRBD1. Germline V gives CDR1 SGHNT, CDR2 YYREEE (reference sequence). V shed 4 bases and J 5 bases; nucleotides not matched to a gene: 8. The CDR3 length is 15 residues. As DNA, the CDR3 is TGTGCCAGCAGCCCCGACAGGGTAGATACCGGGGAGCTGTTTTTT. Translating it yields CASSPDRVDTGELFF.

This clone has a single count. V and J are TRBV5-1 and TRBJ2-3; D perhaps matches TRBD2 (5 bases). Trimming removed 1 base at V and 0 bases at J, with 18 bases between. CDR1 is SGHRS and CDR2 is YFSETQ in the germline V gene. The CDR3 sequence is 18 residues long. In DNA, the CDR3 is TGCGCCAGCAGCTTGTGGGCGGGTGGACCTTCTAGCACAGATACGCAGTATTTT. It translates to CASSLWAGGPSSTDTQYF.

The rearrangement joins TRBV7-2 to TRBJ1-6; unclear D gene. From germline, CDR1 is SGHTA and CDR2 FQGNSA. Deletions cut 1 base from V and 7 bases from J, with 5 bases between. The CDR3 runs 13 residues. The chain's CDR3 is CASSLVQNSPLHF. The CDR3 DNA reads as TGTGCCAGCAGCTTAGTACAGAATTCACCCCTCCACTTT.

The chain links TRBV10-2 to TRBJ2-7; the D gene is possibly TRBD2 (7 bases). Trimming shortened V by 5 bases and J by 4 bases, and 15 bases separated the two germline ends. This CDR3 has 14 residues. Germline V gene sequence: CDR1 WSHSY, CDR2 SAAADI. CDR3 nucleotides: TGCGCCAGCAGTCCTGTGGGGGGGCCATACGAGCAGTACTTC. This sequence encodes CASSPVGGPYEQYF.

This chain uses TRBV7-2 with TRBJ2-7; D perhaps matches TRBD1 (6 bases). Germline CDR1 and CDR2: SGHTA and FQGNSA. The CDR3 sequence is 14 residues long. V lost 2 bases, J lost 3 bases, and 11 bases lay in between. The CDR3 DNA reads as TGTGCCAGCAGCTTAACCAGGGGTAACTACGAGCAGTACTTC. Protein product: CASSLTRGNYEQYF.

The genes are TRBV7-9 and TRBJ2-1, with D possibly being TRBD2 (7 bases). The V end lost 5 bases, the J end lost 6 bases, and 17 bases lay between the germline ends. Germline CDR1 reads SEHNR; CDR2 reads FQNEAQ (reference sequence). The CDR3 length is 15 residues. The CDR3 sequence is CASSITLGGGNEQFF. For the CDR3, the DNA is TGTGCCAGCAGCATTACCCTGGGAGGGGGCAATGAGCAGTTCTTC.

The chain employs TRBV20-1 and TRBJ1-2; no clear D gene. The V end lost 3 bases, the J end lost 6 bases, and 8 bases lay between the germline ends. The CDR3 is 11 residues long. Germline V gene lookup returns CDR1 DFQATT and CDR2 SNEGSKA (reference sequence). The CDR3 DNA follows: TGCAGTGCTAGTCTGGCAGATGGCTACACCTTC. Protein sequence: CSASLADGYTF.